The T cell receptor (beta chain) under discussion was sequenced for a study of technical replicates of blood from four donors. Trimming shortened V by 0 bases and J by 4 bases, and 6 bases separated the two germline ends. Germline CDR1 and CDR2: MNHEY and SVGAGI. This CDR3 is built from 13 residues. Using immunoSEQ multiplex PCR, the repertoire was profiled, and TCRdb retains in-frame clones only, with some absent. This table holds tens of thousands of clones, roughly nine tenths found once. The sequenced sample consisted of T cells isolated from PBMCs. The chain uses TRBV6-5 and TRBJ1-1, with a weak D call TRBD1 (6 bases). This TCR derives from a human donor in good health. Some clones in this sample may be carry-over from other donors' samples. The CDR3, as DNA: TGTGCCAGCAGTTACTCGACAGGCACTGAAGCTTTCTTT. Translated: CASSYSTGTEAFF.